The 18 T cell receptor beta chains presented below share a single source sample, sequenced in a study of vaccination effects on CD4 cells after COVID-19. Repertoires were generated with immunoSEQ multiplex PCR, while TCRdb's copy carries only in-frame clones and drops some. The sample consists of over 25,000 clones, about 83% of them appearing once. The antigens these receptors bind are not known. Prior to sequencing, the ViraFEST assay stimulated PBMC with viral peptide pools, which expanded the antigen-specific CD4+ T cells. Culture proceeded for roughly ten days, and CD4+ T cells were then isolated. Participants were given two doses of BNT162b2 or mRNA-1273 vaccine. Sequencing was performed on CD4+ T cells from PBMCs cultured with HCoV-NL63 spike peptides, taken after COVID-19 vaccination. The receptors here all came from a human donor who received a COVID-19 vaccine. Some clones in this sample may be carry-over from other donors' samples.

V is TRBV10-1 and J is TRBJ2-1; 12 positions agree with TRBD1. This CDR3 has 17 residues. CDR1 WNHNN and CDR2 SYGVQD come from the germline V gene (reference sequence). Trimming at V came to 6 bases and at J to 4 bases, leaving 10 bases not matched to a gene. The CDR3 spells CASSGGTGGGGYNEQFF. CDR3 bases: TGCGCCAGCAGCGGGGGGACAGGGGGCGGAGGATACAATGAGCAGTTCTTC.

The rearrangement uses TRBV9 and TRBJ1-5; 8 nucleotides align to TRBD1. The trim removed 1 base at V and 7 bases at J, leaving 10 bases unmatched. CDR3 size: 16 residues. Germline V gene sequence: CDR1 SGDLS, CDR2 YYNGEE. The CDR3 sequence: CASSVIRQGCRQPQHF. DNA for the CDR3: TGTGCCAGCAGCGTAATACGACAGGGGTGTCGGCAGCCCCAGCATTTT.

Written as DNA, the CDR3 is TGTGCCAGTAGTCCGGGACCCAAAGCCTCCACAGATACGCAGTATTTT. It yields the protein CASSPGPKASTDTQYF. The chain has TRBV19 and TRBJ2-3; D possibly uses TRBD1 or TRBD2 (5 bases each). Germline CDR1 LNHDA, CDR2 SQIVND (reference sequence). V dropped 5 bases and J dropped 2 bases, with 17 bases sitting between them. The length of the CDR3 is 16 residues. The variable domain in full, with the rest retrieved from reference TRBV19 and TRBJ2-3, is DGGITQSPKYLFRKEGQNVTLSCEQNLNHDAMYWYRQDPGQGLRLIYYSQIVNDFQKGDIAEGYSVSREKKESFPLTVTSAQKNPTAFYLCASSPGPKASTDTQYFGPGTRLTVL.

The chain joins TRBV5-1 to TRBJ2-1; a weak D match, TRBD1 (6 bases). The V gene lost 5 bases and the J gene lost 8 bases, with 20 bases spanning the gap. The CDR3 loop spans 15 amino acids. In germline, CDR1 is SGHRS, CDR2 YFSETQ. DNA of the CDR3: TGCGCCAGCAGGGGGGCAGGGGTCCTGCTGGATGAGCAGTTCTTC. This encodes CASRGAGVLLDEQFF.

The chain uses TRBV5-5 and TRBJ1-4, with TRBD1 as a possible D gene (5 bases). The length of the CDR3 is 15 residues. Trimming pared 6 bases from V and 4 bases from J, leaving 16 bases between. Germline CDR1 SGHKS, CDR2 YYEKEE (reference sequence). The CDR3 loop is CASTLEGYLNEKLFF. The DNA of the CDR3 is TGTGCCAGCACCCTGGAGGGGTACCTTAATGAAAAACTGTTTTTT.

V gene TRBV5-5 combines with J gene TRBJ1-1; no clear D gene. The germline V and J ends were trimmed by 2 bases and 7 bases, with 9 bases remaining between them. This CDR3 has 12 amino acids. Germline V gene lookup returns CDR1 SGHKS and CDR2 YYEKEE (reference sequence). The CDR3 DNA sequence: TGTGCCAGCAGCTTCCAGTTGGGTGAAGCTTTCTTT. It yields the protein CASSFQLGEAFF.

The chain uses TRBV5-6 and TRBJ1-2; D not certain. The CDR3 extends over 16 amino acids. Per the germline V gene, CDR1 is SGHDT and CDR2 is YYEEEE. The ends were cut back, 0 bases at V and 2 bases at J, with 14 bases in the middle. CDR3 nucleotide sequence: TGTGCCAGCAGCTTGGTGGTGGAAGGGATCAACTATGGCTACACCTTC. Protein product: CASSLVVEGINYGYTF.

This chain links TRBV3-1 (or the pseudogene TRBV3-2) with TRBJ1-2, with D perhaps matching TRBD1 (6 bases). V lost 1 base and J lost 2, with 14 bases in between. CDR1 is LGHDT and CDR2 is YNNKEL in the germline V gene (reference sequence). This CDR3 region has 16 residues. DNA for the CDR3: TGTGCCAGCAGCCAAGCCGGGGGACAACCCAACTATGGCTACACCTTC. This sequence encodes CASSQAGGQPNYGYTF.

The rearrangement links TRBV6-5 to TRBJ1-2; no clear D. This CDR3 is built from 15 residues. Germline V CDR1 and CDR2: MNHEY, SVGAGI. The germline V and J ends were trimmed by 4 bases and 0 bases, with 12 bases remaining between them. CDR3 sequence reads: CASSSPGGTNYGYTF. In nucleotides, the CDR3 is TGTGCCAGCAGTTCCCCCGGCGGAACTAACTATGGCTACACCTTC.

The CDR3 loop reads CAWGNRVGNEQFF. CDR3 sequence (DNA): TGTGCCTGGGGGAACAGGGTTGGGAATGAGCAGTTCTTC. The rearrangement links TRBV30 to TRBJ2-1; D is possibly TRBD1 (6 bases). V was trimmed by 5 bases and J by 7 bases, leaving 15 bases between them. This CDR3 contains 13 residues. Germline V gene data show CDR1 as GTSNPN and CDR2 as SVGIG (reference sequence).

The chain joins TRBV5-1 to TRBJ2-2; D remains ambiguous. Germline V gene sequence: CDR1 SGHRS, CDR2 YFSETQ. The CDR3 is made up of 16 amino acids. Trimming left V 0 bases short and J 7 bases short, with 16 bases between. This CDR3 reads CASSLASQAFGGELFF. The CDR3 DNA reads as TGCGCCAGCAGCTTGGCCAGTCAGGCCTTCGGCGGGGAGCTGTTTTTT.

The V call is TRBV11-1, the J call TRBJ2-5; the match to TRBD1 covers 8 bases. The germline V gene encodes CDR1 SGHAT and CDR2 FQDESV (reference sequence). J was trimmed by 4 bases and V by 5 bases; bases with no gene match: 9. The length of the CDR3 is 15 residues. The CDR3, as DNA: TGTGCCAGCAGCAGCCGACAGGGGTCCCGAGAGACCCAGTACTTC. It specifies CASSSRQGSRETQYF.

V is TRBV7-8 and J is TRBJ1-1, with D tentatively TRBD1 (5 bases). Germline CDR1 and CDR2: SGHVS and FQNEAQ. The CDR3 is 14 amino acids. The V end was cut by 8 bases, the J end by 1 base, with 14 bases between. The DNA for the CDR3 is TGTGCCAGCGGATCGGGACTGCGGAACACTGAAGCTTTCTTT. Its translation: CASGSGLRNTEAFF.

The chain uses TRBV27 and TRBJ2-1, with D possibly matching TRBD2 (6 bases). Trimming took 8 bases from V and 9 from J, leaving 26 bases between them. The germline gives CDR1 MNHEY, CDR2 SMNVEV (reference sequence). The CDR3 contains 16 residues. CDR3 residues: CASYSIRDSKSGEQFF. DNA of the CDR3: TGTGCCAGCTATTCTATCCGGGACTCAAAGTCGGGTGAGCAGTTCTTC.

The genes are TRBV7-3 and TRBJ1-1; 7 nucleotides agree with TRBD1. With V trimmed by 6 bases and J by 4 bases, 5 bases remained unmatched. The CDR3 totals 13 residues. CDR1 is SGHTA, CDR2 FQGTGA, per germline. In nucleotides, the CDR3 is TGTGCCAGCAGTTTAGGGGGCGGCACTGAAGCTTTCTTT. This sequence encodes CASSLGGGTEAFF.

This clone has a single count. The V and J genes are TRBV5-1 and TRBJ2-2; 7 bases fit TRBD2. V dropped 0 bases and J dropped 5; count of bases not matched to a gene: 4. CDR1 is SGHRS and CDR2 is YFSETQ in the germline V gene. This CDR3 has 15 amino acids. For the CDR3, the DNA is TGCGCCAGCAGCTTGGAAACTAGCGTAACCGGGGAGCTGTTTTTT. Its translation: CASSLETSVTGELFF.

The chain carries TRBV9 and TRBJ2-1; 11 bases agree with TRBD2. The CDR3 has 15 residues. The germline V gene has CDR1 SGDLS and CDR2 YYNGEE. J was trimmed by 12 bases and V by 3 bases; bases with no gene match: 11. DNA for the CDR3: TGTGCCAGCAGCGCGGAAATAGCGGGGGGGTCTGGGCAGTTCTTC. Its protein is CASSAEIAGGSGQFF.

This clone appeared a single time. This chain links TRBV5-4 with TRBJ2-1, with 7 bases identical to TRBD2. This CDR3 region has 17 residues. Losses at the gene ends were 1 base for V and 0 bases for J; bases not matched to a gene: 7. The germline CDR1 and CDR2 sequences are SGHNT and YYREEE (reference sequence). The CDR3 region is CASSLYSGGGSYNEQFF. The CDR3 nucleotides read TGTGCCAGCAGCTTGTATTCTGGGGGGGGCTCCTACAATGAGCAGTTCTTC.